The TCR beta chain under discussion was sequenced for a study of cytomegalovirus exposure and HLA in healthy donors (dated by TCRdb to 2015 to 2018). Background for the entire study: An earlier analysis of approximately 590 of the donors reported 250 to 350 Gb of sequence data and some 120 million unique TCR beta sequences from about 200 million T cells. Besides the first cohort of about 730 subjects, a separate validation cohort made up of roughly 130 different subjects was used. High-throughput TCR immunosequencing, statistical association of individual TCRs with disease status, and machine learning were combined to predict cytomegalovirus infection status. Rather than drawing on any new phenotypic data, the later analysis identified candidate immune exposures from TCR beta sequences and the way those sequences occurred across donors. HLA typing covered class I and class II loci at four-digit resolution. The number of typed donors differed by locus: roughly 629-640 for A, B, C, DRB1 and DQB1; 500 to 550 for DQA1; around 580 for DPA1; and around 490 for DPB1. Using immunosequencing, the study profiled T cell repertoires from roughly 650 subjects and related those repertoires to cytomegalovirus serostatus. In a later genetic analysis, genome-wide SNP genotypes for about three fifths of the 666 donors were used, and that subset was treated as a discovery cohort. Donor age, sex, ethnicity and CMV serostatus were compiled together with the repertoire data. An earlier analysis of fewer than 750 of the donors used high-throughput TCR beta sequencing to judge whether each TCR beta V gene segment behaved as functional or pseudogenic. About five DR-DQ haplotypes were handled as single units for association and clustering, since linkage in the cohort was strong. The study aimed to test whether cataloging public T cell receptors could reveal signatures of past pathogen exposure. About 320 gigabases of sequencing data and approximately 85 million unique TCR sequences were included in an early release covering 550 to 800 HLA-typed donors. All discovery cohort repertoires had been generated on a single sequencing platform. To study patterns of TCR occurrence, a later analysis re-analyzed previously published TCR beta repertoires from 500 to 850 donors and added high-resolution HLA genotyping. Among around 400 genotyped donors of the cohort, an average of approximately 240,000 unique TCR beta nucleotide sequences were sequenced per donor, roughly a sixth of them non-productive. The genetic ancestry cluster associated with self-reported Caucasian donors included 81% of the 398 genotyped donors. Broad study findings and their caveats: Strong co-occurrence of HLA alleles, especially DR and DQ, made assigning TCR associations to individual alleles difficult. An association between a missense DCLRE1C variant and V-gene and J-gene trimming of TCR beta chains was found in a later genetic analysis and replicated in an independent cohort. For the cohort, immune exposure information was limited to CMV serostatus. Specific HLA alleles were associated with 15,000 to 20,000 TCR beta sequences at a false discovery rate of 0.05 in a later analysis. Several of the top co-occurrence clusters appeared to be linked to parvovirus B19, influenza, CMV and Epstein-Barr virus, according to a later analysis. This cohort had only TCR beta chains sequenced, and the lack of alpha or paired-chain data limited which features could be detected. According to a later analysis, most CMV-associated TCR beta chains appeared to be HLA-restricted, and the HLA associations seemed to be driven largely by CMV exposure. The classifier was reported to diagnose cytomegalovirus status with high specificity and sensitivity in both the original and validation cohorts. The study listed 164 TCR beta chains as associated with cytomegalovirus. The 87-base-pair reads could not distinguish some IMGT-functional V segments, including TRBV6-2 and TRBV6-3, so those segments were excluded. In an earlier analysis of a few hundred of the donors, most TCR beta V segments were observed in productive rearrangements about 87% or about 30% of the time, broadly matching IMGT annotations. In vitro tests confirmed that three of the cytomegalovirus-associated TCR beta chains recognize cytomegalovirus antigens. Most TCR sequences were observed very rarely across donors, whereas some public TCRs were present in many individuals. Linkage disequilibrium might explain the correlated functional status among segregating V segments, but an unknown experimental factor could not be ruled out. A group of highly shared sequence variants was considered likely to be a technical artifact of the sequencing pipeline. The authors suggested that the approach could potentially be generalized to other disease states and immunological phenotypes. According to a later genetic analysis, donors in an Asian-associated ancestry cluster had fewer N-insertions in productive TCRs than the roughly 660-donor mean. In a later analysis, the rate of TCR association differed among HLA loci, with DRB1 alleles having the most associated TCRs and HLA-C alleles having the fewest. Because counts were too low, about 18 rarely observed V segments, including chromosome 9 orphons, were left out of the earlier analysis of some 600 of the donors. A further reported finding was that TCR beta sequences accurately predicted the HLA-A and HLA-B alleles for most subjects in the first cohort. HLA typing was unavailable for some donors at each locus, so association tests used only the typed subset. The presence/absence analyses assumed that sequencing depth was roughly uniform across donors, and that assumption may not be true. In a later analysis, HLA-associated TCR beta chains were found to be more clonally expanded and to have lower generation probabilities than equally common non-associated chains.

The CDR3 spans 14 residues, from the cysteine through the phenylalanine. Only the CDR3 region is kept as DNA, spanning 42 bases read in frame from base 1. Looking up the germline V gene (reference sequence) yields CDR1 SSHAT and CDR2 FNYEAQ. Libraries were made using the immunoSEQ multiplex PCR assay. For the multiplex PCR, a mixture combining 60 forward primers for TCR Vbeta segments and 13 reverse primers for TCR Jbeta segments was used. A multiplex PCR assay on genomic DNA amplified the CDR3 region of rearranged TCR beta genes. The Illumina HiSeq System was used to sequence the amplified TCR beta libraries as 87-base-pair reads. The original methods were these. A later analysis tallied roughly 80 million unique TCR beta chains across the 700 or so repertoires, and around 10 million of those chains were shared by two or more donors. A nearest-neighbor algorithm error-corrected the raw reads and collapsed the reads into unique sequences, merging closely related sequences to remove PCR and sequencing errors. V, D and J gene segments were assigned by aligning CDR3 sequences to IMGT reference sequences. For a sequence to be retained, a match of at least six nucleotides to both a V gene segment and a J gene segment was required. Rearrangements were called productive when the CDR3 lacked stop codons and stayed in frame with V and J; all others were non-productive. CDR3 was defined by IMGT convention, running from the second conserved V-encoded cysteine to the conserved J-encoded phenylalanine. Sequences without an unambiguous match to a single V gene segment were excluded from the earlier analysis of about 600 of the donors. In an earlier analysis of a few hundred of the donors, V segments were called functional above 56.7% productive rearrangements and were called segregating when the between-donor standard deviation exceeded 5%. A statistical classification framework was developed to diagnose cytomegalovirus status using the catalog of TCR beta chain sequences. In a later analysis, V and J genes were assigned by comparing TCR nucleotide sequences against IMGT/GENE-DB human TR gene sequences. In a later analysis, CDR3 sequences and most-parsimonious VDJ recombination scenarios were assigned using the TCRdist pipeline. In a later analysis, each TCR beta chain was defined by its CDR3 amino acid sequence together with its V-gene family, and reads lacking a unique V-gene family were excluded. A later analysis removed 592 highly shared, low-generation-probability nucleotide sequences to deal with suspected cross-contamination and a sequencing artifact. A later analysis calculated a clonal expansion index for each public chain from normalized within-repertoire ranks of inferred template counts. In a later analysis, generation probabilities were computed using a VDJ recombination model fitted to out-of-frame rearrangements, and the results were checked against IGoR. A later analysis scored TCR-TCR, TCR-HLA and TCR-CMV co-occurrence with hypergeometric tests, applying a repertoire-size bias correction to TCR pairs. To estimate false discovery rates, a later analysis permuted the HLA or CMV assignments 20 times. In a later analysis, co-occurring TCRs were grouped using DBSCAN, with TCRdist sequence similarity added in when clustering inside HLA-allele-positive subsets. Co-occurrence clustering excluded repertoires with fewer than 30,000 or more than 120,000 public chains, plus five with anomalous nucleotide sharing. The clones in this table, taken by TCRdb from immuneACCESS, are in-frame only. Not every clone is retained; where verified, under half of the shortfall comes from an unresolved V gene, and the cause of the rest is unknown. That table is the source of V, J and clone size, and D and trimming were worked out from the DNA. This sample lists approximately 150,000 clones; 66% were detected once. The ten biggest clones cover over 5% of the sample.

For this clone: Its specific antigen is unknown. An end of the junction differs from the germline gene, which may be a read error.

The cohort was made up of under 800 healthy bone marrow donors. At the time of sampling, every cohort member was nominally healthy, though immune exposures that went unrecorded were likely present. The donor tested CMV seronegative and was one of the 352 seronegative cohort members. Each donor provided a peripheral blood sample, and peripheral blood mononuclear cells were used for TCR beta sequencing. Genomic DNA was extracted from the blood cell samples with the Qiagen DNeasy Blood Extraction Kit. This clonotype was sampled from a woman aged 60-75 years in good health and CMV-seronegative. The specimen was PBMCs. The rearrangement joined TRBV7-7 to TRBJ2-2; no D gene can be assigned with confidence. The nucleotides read TGTGCTAGCAGCTTAGGTCGGGACACCGGGGAGCTGTTTTTT. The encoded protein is CASSLGRDTGELFF. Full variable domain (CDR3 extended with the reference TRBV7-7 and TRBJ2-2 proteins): GAGVSQSPRYKVTKRGQDVTLRCDPISSHATLYWYQQALGQGPEFLTYFNYEAQPDKSGLPSDRFSAERPEGSISTLTIQRTEQRDSAMYRCASSLGRDTGELFFGEGSRLTVL.